This T cell receptor (beta chain) was sequenced in a study of cytomegalovirus exposure and HLA in healthy donors. Whole-study findings and limits: Rarity characterized most TCR sequences, yet some public TCRs appeared in many donors.

V lost 1 base and J 5 bases, leaving 12 bases between the germline ends. This CDR3 contains 15 residues. Germline V gives CDR1 SGHVS, CDR2 FNYEAQ. This PCR relied on a set of 60 Vbeta primers and 13 Jbeta primers. Assay: immunoSEQ multiplex PCR; the TCRdb copy retains only in-frame clones and omits some. The data show some 130,000 clones, roughly 77% seen once. On this clone itself: Its antigen is currently unknown.

The CMV serostatus of this donor went unrecorded. Sequencing was carried out using PBMCs. V is TRBV7-6 and J is TRBJ1-5, with a weak D call TRBD1 (5 bases). This sequence was found in a man aged 25-40 years in good health. The CDR3 sequence: CASSLGQSSYQPQHF. The CDR3 DNA reads as TGTGCCAGCAGCTTAGGACAGTCCTCTTATCAGCCCCAGCATTTT.